The source of this T cell receptor beta chain is a study of T cell responses to AZD1222 COVID-19 vaccine. Turning to the study itself: Second-dose intervals of approximately 4 or approximately 12 weeks were pooled. The study's findings and limits: Targeting of unmutated variant regions was reportedly seen in nearly half of spike-specific TCRs. Donors skewed white British and female; clonal diversity was possibly underestimated.

Method: immunoSEQ multiplex PCR; TCRdb's copy keeps in-frame clones and lacks some. This table has about 130,000 clones, around 87% appearing once. The CDR3 is 15 amino acids. CDR1 and CDR2 from the germline V gene are SGHRS and YFSETQ. Trimming took 4 bases from V and 5 from J, leaving 13 bases between them. With regard to this clone: Its cognate antigen is unknown.

The V gene is TRBV5-1, the J gene TRBJ1-6; D gene ambiguous. Sequenced here: peripheral blood, sampled on day 0 of AZD1222 vaccination. This clonotype originated in an adult in good health. The CDR3 protein is CASSVEVLNNSPLHF. CDR3 DNA: TGCGCCAGCAGCGTCGAAGTCCTTAATAATTCACCCCTCCACTTT.